The rows below give T cell receptor beta chains drawn from one sample of a study of molecular identifiers for immune sequencing clone quantification. One entry per CDR3 protein results from TCRdb running MiXCR on the PCR reads. The table has approximately 550,000 distinct CDR3 sequences, about a fifth seen once. Material: naive CD8+ T cells from blood, with Jurkat cell RNA spiked in. Receptors originate from a human donor in good health. Some libraries in this study had Jurkat cell RNA spiked in. Each CDR3 is given with its conserved first and last residue. Fields, in order: D gene, J gene, clone size, CDR3 length, V gene, CDR3 protein, CDR3 DNA. D genes are given only for firm matches. Size is omitted from some rows. Given values are once, few, many or a class for expanded clones.

d_call: TRBD2; j_call: TRBJ2-3; clone_size: few; cdr3_length: 16; v_call: TRBV7-2; cdr3_aa: CASSKSGGAFTDTQYF; cdr3_nt: TGTGCCAGCAGCAAGAGCGGGGGGGCGTTCACAGATACGCAGTATTTT
d_call: -; j_call: TRBJ2-7; clone_size: many; cdr3_length: 16; v_call: TRBV7-9; cdr3_aa: CASSQLSNTETYEQYF; cdr3_nt: TGTGCCAGCAGCCAGTTGTCCAATACCGAGACCTACGAGCAGTACTTC
d_call: -; j_call: TRBJ2-7; clone_size: -; cdr3_length: 15; v_call: TRBV20-1; cdr3_aa: CSARDFQNPSYEQYF; cdr3_nt: TGCAGTGCTAGAGATTTCCAGAACCCCTCCTACGAGCAGTACTTC
d_call: -; j_call: TRBJ2-7; clone_size: many; cdr3_length: 15; v_call: TRBV19; cdr3_aa: CASSISGAGSYEQYF; cdr3_nt: TGTGCCAGTAGCATCTCAGGGGCAGGATCCTACGAGCAGTACTTC
d_call: -; j_call: TRBJ2-2; clone_size: -; cdr3_length: 12; v_call: TRBV6-2/TRBV6-3; cdr3_aa: CASSPPSGELFF; cdr3_nt: TGTGCCAGCAGTCCGCCGTCCGGGGAGCTGTTTTTT
d_call: -; j_call: TRBJ2-3; clone_size: few; cdr3_length: 19; v_call: TRBV27; cdr3_aa: CASRGLSETAQTLPDTQYF; cdr3_nt: TGTGCCAGCCGGGGACTCTCCGAAACGGCCCAAACCCTACCGGATACGCAGTATTTT
d_call: -; j_call: TRBJ2-3; clone_size: many; cdr3_length: 12; v_call: TRBV30; cdr3_aa: CAWSWEADTQYF; cdr3_nt: TGTGCCTGGAGTTGGGAAGCAGATACGCAGTATTTT
d_call: TRBD1; j_call: TRBJ1-5; clone_size: -; cdr3_length: 20; v_call: TRBV6-6; cdr3_aa: CASSYSFGTEGFNSNQPQHF; cdr3_nt: TGTGCCAGCAGTTACTCTTTCGGGACAGAGGGATTTAATAGCAATCAGCCCCAGCATTTT
d_call: -; j_call: TRBJ2-2; clone_size: many; cdr3_length: 13; v_call: TRBV6-2/TRBV6-3; cdr3_aa: CASSYSITGELFF; cdr3_nt: TGTGCCAGCAGTTACTCTATCACCGGGGAGCTGTTTTTT
d_call: -; j_call: TRBJ1-2; clone_size: few; cdr3_length: 13; v_call: TRBV11-2; cdr3_aa: CASSPSSGHGYTF; cdr3_nt: TGTGCCAGCAGTCCCTCGTCTGGCCATGGCTACACCTTC
d_call: -; j_call: TRBJ2-2; clone_size: few; cdr3_length: 16; v_call: TRBV4-1; cdr3_aa: CASSQKSVMNTGELFF; cdr3_nt: TGCGCCAGCAGCCAAAAGAGTGTGATGAACACCGGGGAGCTGTTTTTT
d_call: -; j_call: TRBJ2-1; clone_size: -; cdr3_length: 15; v_call: TRBV4-3; cdr3_aa: CASSQGSSAINGQFF; cdr3_nt: TGCGCCAGCAGCCAAGGGTCTAGCGCCATCAATGGGCAGTTCTTC
d_call: -; j_call: TRBJ2-3; clone_size: many; cdr3_length: 15; v_call: TRBV14; cdr3_aa: CASSQDLPGTDTQYF; cdr3_nt: TGTGCCAGCAGCCAAGATCTTCCCGGCACAGATACGCAGTATTTT
d_call: -; j_call: TRBJ1-1; clone_size: -; cdr3_length: 15; v_call: TRBV19; cdr3_aa: CASSILVGMNTEAFF; cdr3_nt: TGTGCCAGTAGTATTCTCGTAGGGATGAACACTGAAGCTTTCTTT
d_call: -; j_call: TRBJ2-3; clone_size: -; cdr3_length: 17; v_call: TRBV6-6; cdr3_aa: CASSYEGGSISTDTQYF; cdr3_nt: TGTGCCAGCAGTTACGAAGGCGGATCGATTAGCACAGATACGCAGTATTTT
d_call: TRBD1; j_call: TRBJ2-7; clone_size: -; cdr3_length: 15; v_call: TRBV18; cdr3_aa: CASSPLDRGMDEQYF; cdr3_nt: TGTGCCAGCTCACCACTTGACAGGGGGATGGACGAGCAGTACTTC
d_call: TRBD1; j_call: TRBJ1-1; clone_size: -; cdr3_length: 15; v_call: TRBV7-6; cdr3_aa: CASSRTGGSNTEAFF; cdr3_nt: TGTGCCAGCAGCCGTACAGGGGGCTCGAACACTGAAGCTTTCTTT
d_call: TRBD1; j_call: TRBJ1-1; clone_size: few; cdr3_length: 15; v_call: TRBV5-1; cdr3_aa: CASSNRDRYGTEAFF; cdr3_nt: TGCGCCAGCAGCAACCGGGACAGATACGGCACTGAAGCTTTCTTT
d_call: -; j_call: TRBJ1-1; clone_size: many; cdr3_length: 12; v_call: TRBV30; cdr3_aa: CAWSEVGILAFF; cdr3_nt: TGTGCCTGGAGTGAGGTGGGCATTCTCGCTTTCTTT
d_call: -; j_call: TRBJ2-5; clone_size: -; cdr3_length: 15; v_call: TRBV5-4; cdr3_aa: CASSPSWGAWETQYF; cdr3_nt: TGTGCCAGCAGCCCATCGTGGGGCGCGTGGGAGACCCAGTACTTC
d_call: -; j_call: TRBJ1-1; clone_size: few; cdr3_length: 13; v_call: TRBV28; cdr3_aa: CASSFRGLTEAFF; cdr3_nt: TGTGCCAGCAGTTTCCGGGGGCTCACTGAAGCTTTCTTT
d_call: TRBD2; j_call: TRBJ2-3; clone_size: -; cdr3_length: 15; v_call: TRBV20-1; cdr3_aa: CSARGLAGATDAQYF; cdr3_nt: TGCAGTGCTAGAGGACTAGCGGGGGCCACAGATGCGCAGTATTTT
d_call: -; j_call: TRBJ1-4; clone_size: few; cdr3_length: 12; v_call: TRBV12-3/TRBV12-4; cdr3_aa: CASSLIGGEPIF; cdr3_nt: TGTGCCAGCAGTTTAATCGGGGGTGAGCCTATTTTT
d_call: -; j_call: TRBJ1-6; clone_size: few; cdr3_length: 16; v_call: TRBV2; cdr3_aa: CASSEAAGNPGSPLHF; cdr3_nt: TGTGCCAGCAGTGAAGCGGCGGGGAACCCGGGATCACCCCTCCACTTT
d_call: -; j_call: TRBJ2-3; clone_size: many; cdr3_length: 13; v_call: TRBV12-3/TRBV12-4; cdr3_aa: CASSYYRTDTQYF; cdr3_nt: TGTGCCAGCAGTTACTACCGCACAGATACGCAGTATTTT
d_call: -; j_call: TRBJ2-1; clone_size: many; cdr3_length: 17; v_call: TRBV6-5; cdr3_aa: CASSYIQGSGVSDEQFF; cdr3_nt: TGTGCCAGCAGTTACATACAGGGTTCGGGGGTATCGGATGAGCAGTTCTTC
d_call: TRBD2; j_call: TRBJ2-7; clone_size: few; cdr3_length: 14; v_call: TRBV2; cdr3_aa: CASGTSGFSYEQYF; cdr3_nt: TGTGCCAGCGGGACTAGCGGCTTCTCCTACGAGCAGTACTTC
d_call: -; j_call: TRBJ2-1; clone_size: many; cdr3_length: 15; v_call: TRBV18; cdr3_aa: CASSPPPQTGDEQFF; cdr3_nt: TGTGCCAGCTCACCACCACCTCAGACCGGGGATGAGCAGTTCTTC
d_call: TRBD1; j_call: TRBJ1-4; clone_size: few; cdr3_length: 19; v_call: TRBV7-9; cdr3_aa: CASSLKGQGEWDNIGKLFF; cdr3_nt: TGTGCCAGCAGCTTGAAGGGCCAGGGGGAATGGGATAATATTGGAAAACTGTTTTTT
d_call: -; j_call: TRBJ2-3; clone_size: few; cdr3_length: 15; v_call: TRBV27; cdr3_aa: CASSPDHPSTDTQYF; cdr3_nt: TGTGCCAGCAGTCCCGACCACCCTAGCACAGATACGCAGTATTTT
d_call: TRBD1; j_call: TRBJ1-1; clone_size: few; cdr3_length: 13; v_call: TRBV20-1; cdr3_aa: CSARSDRGTEAFF; cdr3_nt: TGCAGTGCTAGATCGGACAGGGGCACTGAAGCTTTCTTT
d_call: -; j_call: TRBJ2-7; clone_size: many; cdr3_length: 11; v_call: TRBV29-1; cdr3_aa: CSAGEAYEQYF; cdr3_nt: TGCAGCGCCGGCGAAGCGTACGAGCAGTACTTC
d_call: -; j_call: TRBJ2-3; clone_size: few; cdr3_length: 16; v_call: TRBV7-6; cdr3_aa: CASSLGDGASTDTQYF; cdr3_nt: TGTGCCAGCAGCTTAGGTGATGGGGCTAGCACAGATACGCAGTATTTT
d_call: -; j_call: TRBJ2-7; clone_size: -; cdr3_length: 14; v_call: TRBV27; cdr3_aa: CASSWAGPQYEQYF; cdr3_nt: TGTGCCAGCAGTTGGGCAGGCCCCCAGTACGAGCAGTACTTC
d_call: -; j_call: TRBJ1-1; clone_size: many; cdr3_length: 13; v_call: TRBV7-9; cdr3_aa: CASSPAFGSEAFF; cdr3_nt: TGTGCCAGCAGCCCAGCCTTCGGCAGTGAAGCTTTCTTT
d_call: TRBD2; j_call: TRBJ2-7; clone_size: -; cdr3_length: 15; v_call: TRBV27; cdr3_aa: CASSQGLPTSYEQYF; cdr3_nt: TGTGCCAGCAGCCAGGGACTACCCACCTCCTACGAGCAGTACTTC
d_call: TRBD2; j_call: TRBJ2-5; clone_size: -; cdr3_length: 16; v_call: TRBV9; cdr3_aa: CASSVGTSPFEETQYF; cdr3_nt: TGTGCCAGCAGCGTAGGGACTAGTCCTTTTGAAGAGACCCAGTACTTC
d_call: TRBD1; j_call: TRBJ2-7; clone_size: many; cdr3_length: 15; v_call: TRBV4-3; cdr3_aa: CASSQDRDRGDEQYF; cdr3_nt: TGCGCCAGCAGCCAAGACCGGGACAGGGGCGACGAGCAGTACTTC
d_call: TRBD2; j_call: TRBJ2-7; clone_size: -; cdr3_length: 12; v_call: TRBV10-3; cdr3_aa: CATGGDSYEQYF; cdr3_nt: TGTGCCACGGGGGGGGACTCCTACGAGCAGTACTTC
d_call: -; j_call: TRBJ1-1; clone_size: few; cdr3_length: 13; v_call: TRBV6-1; cdr3_aa: CASSEGQRPEAFF; cdr3_nt: TGTGCCAGCAGTGAAGGACAGAGACCTGAAGCTTTCTTT
d_call: -; j_call: TRBJ2-7; clone_size: many; cdr3_length: 15; v_call: TRBV7-2; cdr3_aa: CASSFAGGSAYEQYF; cdr3_nt: TGTGCCAGCAGCTTTGCTGGGGGTAGCGCCTACGAGCAGTACTTC
d_call: -; j_call: TRBJ1-3; clone_size: -; cdr3_length: 15; v_call: TRBV11-2; cdr3_aa: CASSLWAGPGNTIYF; cdr3_nt: TGTGCCAGCAGCTTATGGGCAGGGCCTGGAAACACCATATATTTT
d_call: -; j_call: TRBJ2-2; clone_size: few; cdr3_length: 16; v_call: TRBV7-6; cdr3_aa: CASSLATRGPTGELFF; cdr3_nt: TGTGCCAGCAGCTTAGCCACCCGAGGCCCCACCGGGGAGCTGTTTTTT
d_call: -; j_call: TRBJ2-4; clone_size: many; cdr3_length: 16; v_call: TRBV21-1; cdr3_aa: CASSKDSGTKSRIQYF; cdr3_nt: TGTGCCAGCAGCAAAGACAGTGGGACTAAATCCCGCATTCAGTACTTC
d_call: -; j_call: TRBJ1-1; clone_size: few; cdr3_length: 16; v_call: TRBV4-3; cdr3_aa: CASSQEGPGMWTEAFF; cdr3_nt: TGCGCCAGCAGCCAAGAGGGCCCGGGTATGTGGACTGAAGCTTTCTTT
d_call: -; j_call: TRBJ1-5; clone_size: few; cdr3_length: 16; v_call: TRBV15; cdr3_aa: CATSGSGQLSNQPQHF; cdr3_nt: TGTGCCACCAGCGGCAGCGGCCAATTAAGCAATCAGCCCCAGCATTTT
d_call: -; j_call: TRBJ1-2; clone_size: -; cdr3_length: 14; v_call: TRBV2; cdr3_aa: CAGLNGGQSYGYTF; cdr3_nt: TGTGCCGGTCTCAACGGAGGGCAGTCCTATGGCTACACCTTC
d_call: -; j_call: TRBJ1-1; clone_size: many; cdr3_length: 11; v_call: TRBV12-3/TRBV12-4; cdr3_aa: CASSLQGRAFF; cdr3_nt: TGTGCCAGCAGTTTACAGGGAAGAGCTTTCTTT
d_call: -; j_call: TRBJ2-5; clone_size: -; cdr3_length: 14; v_call: TRBV7-6; cdr3_aa: CASRPRQDQETQYF; cdr3_nt: TGTGCCAGCAGACCGAGACAGGACCAAGAGACCCAGTACTTC